This T cell receptor beta chain emerged from a study of blood T cell repertoires in COVID-19. Repertoires were generated with immunoSEQ multiplex PCR, while TCRdb's copy carries only in-frame clones and drops some. Among 80,000 to 100,000 clones listed, around 90% were seen once. CDR1 and CDR2 (germline): GTSNPN, SVGIG (reference sequence). The CDR3 is 14 amino acids. Trimming took 2 bases from V and 5 from J; bases not matched to a gene: 4. The sequence came from a woman aged 50 to 65 with active or convalescent COVID-19. The specimen sequenced was peripheral blood. The rearrangement links TRBV30 to TRBJ1-5; 9 bases line up with TRBD1. CDR3 DNA sequence: TGTGCCTGGAGTCCGGGACAGGGTCATCAGCCCCAGCATTTT. Its translation is CAWSPGQGHQPQHF.